What follows are 20 T cell receptor beta chains derived from one specimen sequenced in a study of tumor-infiltrating lymphocytes in primary liver carcinoma. Total RNA (approximately 500 ng) served as template for TCR beta cDNA synthesis primed by a constant-region primer. For TCR beta, libraries were produced by three nested multiplex PCR rounds using slightly modified ARM-PCR. Amplification in the first two PCR rounds was performed using TRBV1-TRBV30 forward primers and a C-beta reverse primer for approximately 10 cycles each. MiXCR, run by TCRdb on the multiplex PCR reads, gives a single entry per CDR3 protein. The data contain about 200,000 distinct CDR3 sequences, approximately 65% of them singletons. Unsorted whole blood yielded the blood RNA, and germline DNA was also extracted. Source material: peripheral blood. Receptor source: a woman in her sixties or seventies with primary liver carcinoma and hepatitis B virus infection.

V and J are TRBV4-2 and TRBJ2-3; a possible D gene is TRBD2 (6 bases). V was shortened by 3 bases and J by 4 bases, with 23 bases between the two germline ends. The CDR3 extends over 18 amino acids. Germline V lookup: CDR1 LGHNA, CDR2 YNFKEQ. Here the CDR3 DNA reads TGTGCCAGCAGCCAGCTCTGGAGGGACTTCTGCCCTGCAGATACGCAGTATTTT. It is translated as CASSQLWRDFCPADTQYF.

In regard to this clonotype: The CDR3 does not close with the conserved phenylalanine or tryptophan, likely indicating a read error. CDR3 nucleotide sequence: TGTGCCAGCACCACATTGGCCCCGCAGGGTGTGATTAGAGAAGAGACCCAGTACATC. Its translation is CASTTLAPQGVIREETQYI. The V call is TRBV28, the J call TRBJ2-5; possible D gene TRBD1, 5 bases. The CDR3 consists of 19 residues. V lost 7 bases, J lost 3 bases, and 30 bases lay in between. Looked up from germline, CDR1 is MDHEN and CDR2 is SYDVKM.

About this clonotype: This may arise from a read error, as a much more abundant clone is one base away. The chain has TRBV6-5 and TRBJ2-7; 7 bases agree with TRBD1. The CDR3 covers 14 residues. CDR1 is MNHEY and CDR2 is SVGAGI in the germline V gene. The chain's CDR3 is CASSYLGGSYEQHF. In DNA form, the CDR3 reads TGTGCCAGCAGTTACCTAGGGGGCTCCTACGAGCAGCACTTC.

A remark on this clonotype: An end of the junction differs from the germline gene, which may be a read error. The chain has TRBV11-2 and TRBJ2-3, with D perhaps matching TRBD2 (6 bases). CDR3 size: 17 residues. Germline CDR1 SGHAT, CDR2 FQNNGV. CDR3 in amino acids: CASSPRLAVVSTDTQYF. The CDR3 DNA reads as TGTGCAAGCAGCCCAAGGTTAGCGGTCGTGAGCACAGATACGCAGTATTTT.

With regard to this clonotype: An end of the junction differs from the germline gene, which may be a read error. This sequence joins TRBV29-1 and TRBJ2-1; the D is unclear. Germline V gives CDR1 SQVTM, CDR2 ANQGSEA. The CDR3 runs to 9 residues. This chain's CDR3 is CGVGYEQFF. The CDR3 coding sequence is TGTGGCGTTGGGTATGAGCAGTTCTTC.

In its sample, this clonotype was seen a few times. This chain uses TRBV5-1 with TRBJ2-3, with D possibly being TRBD2 (5 bases). The V and J ends lost 0 bases and 4 bases respectively, with 12 bases between them. The CDR3 consists of 15 residues. CDR1 is SGHRS and CDR2 is YFSETQ in the germline V gene. For the CDR3, the DNA is TGCGCCAGCAGCTTGGATGTGGGAGTGGCAGATACGCAGTATTTT. It codes for CASSLDVGVADTQYF.

A word on this clonotype: A junction end diverges from the germline sequence, so it may reflect a read error. This chain uses TRBV5-1 with TRBJ2-3; D call uncertain. The germline CDR1 and CDR2 sequences are SGHRS and YFSETQ. This CDR3 region has 13 residues. Written as DNA, the CDR3 is TGCACCAGCAGCCACGACTCCACAGATACGCAGTACTTT. It translates to CTSSHDSTDTQYF.

This sequence joins TRBV11-2 and TRBJ1-4, with D tentatively TRBD1 (5 bases). CDR1 is SGHAT and CDR2 is FQNNGV in the germline V gene. V was clipped by 1 base and J by 7 bases, with 13 bases between them. The length of the CDR3 is 15 residues. DNA of the CDR3: TGTGCCAGCAGCTTAGTAGGGGAGAGAGGTGAAAAACTGTTTTTT. Its translation is CASSLVGERGEKLFF.

The CDR3 nucleotides are TGTGCCAGCAAGGACAGAGAAGCTTTCTTT. Translation: CASKDREAFF. The V gene is TRBV28, the J gene TRBJ1-1; D might be TRBD1 (6 bases). In germline, CDR1 is MDHEN, CDR2 SYDVKM. The CDR3 is made up of 10 amino acids. The germline V and J ends were trimmed by 7 bases and 8 bases, with 8 bases remaining between them. Variable domain in full (rest from reference TRBV28 and TRBJ1-1): DVKVTQSSRYLVKRTGEKVFLECVQDMDHENMFWYRQDPGLGLRLIYFSYDVKMKEKGDIPEGYSVSREKKERFSLILESASTNQTSMYLCASKDREAFFGQGTRLTVV.

This clonotype occurred many times. J is TRBJ2-5 and V is TRBV6-2 or TRBV6-3; TRBD2 might be the D (5 bases). V was clipped by 6 bases and J by 5 bases, with 13 bases between them. CDR3 length: 13 residues. CDR1 and CDR2 (germline): MNHEY, SVGEGT. The CDR3 DNA reads as TGTGCCAGCAGAAGGAGCGGTCCGGAGACCCAGTACTTC. Translation gives CASRRSGPETQYF.

This clonotype has ten or more counts. This chain joins TRBV11-2 and TRBJ2-3; no reliable D call. V was pared by 1 base and J by 0 bases, with 8 bases between. The CDR3 is 15 amino acids. The V gene's germline CDR1 is SGHAT and CDR2 FQNNGV. The CDR3 loop is CASSLGTHSTDTQYF. The CDR3 bases are TGTGCCAGCAGCTTAGGGACCCATAGCACAGATACGCAGTATTTT. The entire variable domain, with the rest obtained from reference TRBV11-2 and TRBJ2-3, is as follows: EAGVAQSPRYKIIEKRQSVAFWCNPISGHATLYWYQQILGQGPKLLIQFQNNGVVDDSQLPKDRFSAERLKGVDSTLKIQPAKLEDSAVYLCASSLGTHSTDTQYFGPGTRLTVL.

Concerning this clonotype itself: This clone may be a read error of a much larger clone one base away. The chain's CDR3 is CASSQTAYTF. CDR3 DNA sequence: TGTGCCAGCAGTCAGACAGCCTACACCTTC. The chain is built from TRBV6-1 and TRBJ1-2; D may be TRBD1 (5 bases). Germline V gene lookup returns CDR1 MNHNS and CDR2 SASEGT. The CDR3 covers 10 residues. Trimming took 5 bases from V and 10 from J, leaving 8 bases between them.

This rearrangement joins TRBV28 to TRBJ2-5; 7 nucleotides align to TRBD2. Germline assignment: CDR1 MDHEN and CDR2 SYDVKM. With V trimmed by 3 bases and J by 0 bases, 4 bases remained unmatched. CDR3 size: 15 residues. The CDR3 sequence is CASSLQGGYQETQYF. In DNA form, the CDR3 reads TGTGCCAGCAGTTTGCAGGGAGGGTACCAAGAGACCCAGTACTTC.

Comment on this clonotype: A read error may account for a junction end that differs from germline. This chain joins TRBV11-2 and TRBJ2-2, with D perhaps given as TRBD1 or TRBD2 (6 bases each). This CDR3 region has 14 residues. Per germline, CDR1 SGHAT and CDR2 FQNNGV. The DNA for the CDR3 is TGTACCAGCAGCTTACTAGTCGGGGGCAGGGGGCTGTTTTTT. Translating it yields CTSSLLVGGRGLFF. Filled out from reference TRBV11-2 and TRBJ2-2, the complete variable domain reads EAGVAQSPRYKIIEKRQSVAFWCNPISGHATLYWYQQILGQGPKLLIQFQNNGVVDDSQLPKDRFSAERLKGVDSTLKIQPAKLEDSAVYLCTSSLLVGGRGLFFGEGSRLTVL.

This clonotype was seen only once. Since no conserved phenylalanine or tryptophan closes the CDR3, a read error is the likely cause. V and J are TRBV11-2 and TRBJ1-2, with D unresolved. CDR1 is SGHAT and CDR2 is FQNNGV in the germline V gene. The CDR3 sequence is 13 residues long. The chain's CDR3 is CASSSFGIYGYTV. The DNA of the CDR3 is TGTGCTAGCAGCTCCTTCGGAATCTATGGCTACACCGTC.

The rearrangement uses TRBV6-1 and TRBJ2-1, with D possibly called TRBD1 or TRBD2 (6 bases each). Trimming shortened V by 8 bases and J by 4 bases, and 15 bases separated the two germline ends. The CDR3 runs to 14 residues. The germline gives CDR1 MNHNS, CDR2 SASEGT. CDR3: CASEGGTTYNEQFF. As DNA, the CDR3 is TGTGCCAGCGAAGGGGGGACAACTTACAATGAGCAGTTCTTC.

Only a few counts were recorded for this clonotype. At one boundary the junction diverges from the germline segment, which might be a read error. This chain uses TRBV6-1 with TRBJ2-5; perhaps TRBD1 as D (6 bases). The CDR3 has 15 residues. The germline CDR1 and CDR2 sequences are MNHNS and SASEGT. The DNA for the CDR3 is TGCGCCAGCAGGTACTGGACAGACAGTCAAGAGATCCAGTACTTC. Its translation: CASRYWTDSQEIQYF.

Points on this clonotype: As the CDR3 is not closed by the conserved phenylalanine or tryptophan, this likely results from a read error. The V and J genes are TRBV12-3 or TRBV12-4 and TRBJ2-5, with TRBD2 matching 10 bases. This CDR3 has 16 amino acids. J gave up 7 bases and V 7 bases, and 15 bases lay outside the gene matches. The CDR3 DNA is TGTGCCAGCACCCAGCGGGAGGGTAGGCTCAGGGGGACCCAGTACGTC. It is translated as CASTQREGRLRGTQYV.

To note about this clonotype: A read error may be the cause here, since a much bigger clone is one base away. The rearrangement uses TRBV4-1 and TRBJ2-7; possibly TRBD2 for D (6 bases). This CDR3 contains 13 residues. Trimming took 11 bases from V and 2 from J, leaving 16 bases between them. The germline V gene encodes CDR1 MGHRA and CDR2 YSYEKL. The CDR3 spells CAASEGMPYEQYF. The CDR3 DNA reads as TGCGCCGCTTCGGAGGGGATGCCCTACGAGCAGTACTTC.

This clonotype was seen ten or more times. This chain connects TRBV12-3 or TRBV12-4 to TRBJ1-1; unclear D gene. The CDR3 loop spans 14 amino acids. V was cut by 3 bases and J by 6 bases, with 14 bases left in between. The CDR3 region is CASSFRLWTAEAFF. CDR3 DNA sequence: TGTGCCAGCAGTTTTAGGTTGTGGACGGCTGAAGCTTTCTTT.